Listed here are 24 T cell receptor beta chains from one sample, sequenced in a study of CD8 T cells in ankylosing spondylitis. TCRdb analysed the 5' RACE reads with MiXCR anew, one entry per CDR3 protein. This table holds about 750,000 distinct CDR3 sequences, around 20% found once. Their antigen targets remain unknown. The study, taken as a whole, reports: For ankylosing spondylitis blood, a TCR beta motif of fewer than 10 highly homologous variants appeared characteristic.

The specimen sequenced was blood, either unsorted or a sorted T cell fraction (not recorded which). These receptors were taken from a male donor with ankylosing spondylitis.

DNA of the CDR3: TGTGCCAGCGGGACCGTTTCTGGGGCCAACGTCCTGACTTTC. It encodes CASGTVSGANVLTF. The chain joins TRBV28 to TRBJ2-6, with D perhaps given as TRBD1 or TRBD2 (5 bases each). Per the germline V gene, CDR1 is MDHEN and CDR2 is SYDVKM. The CDR3 length is 14 residues. V was pared by 8 bases and J by 1 base, with 9 bases between.

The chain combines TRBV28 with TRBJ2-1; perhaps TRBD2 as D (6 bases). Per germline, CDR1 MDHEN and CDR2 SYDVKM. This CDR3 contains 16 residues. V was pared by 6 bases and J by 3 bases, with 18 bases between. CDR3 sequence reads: CASRPPIGGGYNEQFF. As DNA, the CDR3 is TGTGCCAGCAGACCCCCGATCGGGGGAGGCTACAATGAGCAGTTCTTC.

CDR3 protein: CASGQADTQYF. The CDR3 nucleotides are TGTGCCAGCGGGCAGGCAGATACGCAGTATTTT. The gene calls are TRBV27 and TRBJ2-3; D gene unclear. Germline loops: CDR1 MNHEY, CDR2 SMNVEV (reference sequence). V shed 8 bases and J shed 4 bases, with 7 bases lying between them. The CDR3 covers 11 residues.

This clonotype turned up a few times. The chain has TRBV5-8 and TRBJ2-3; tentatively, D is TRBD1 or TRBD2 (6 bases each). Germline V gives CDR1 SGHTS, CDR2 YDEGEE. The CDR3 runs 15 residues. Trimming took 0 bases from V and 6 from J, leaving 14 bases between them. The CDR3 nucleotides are TGTGCCAGCAGCTTGGGCCGGGGGCGACTTGATACGCAGTATTTT. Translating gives CASSLGRGRLDTQYF.

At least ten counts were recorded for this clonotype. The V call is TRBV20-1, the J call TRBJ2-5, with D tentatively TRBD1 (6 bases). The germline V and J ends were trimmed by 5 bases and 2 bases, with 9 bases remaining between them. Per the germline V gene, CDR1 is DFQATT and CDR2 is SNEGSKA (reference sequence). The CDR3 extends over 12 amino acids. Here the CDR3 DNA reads TGCAGTGCTGCCAGGGGACAAGAGACCCAGTACTTC. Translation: CSAARGQETQYF.

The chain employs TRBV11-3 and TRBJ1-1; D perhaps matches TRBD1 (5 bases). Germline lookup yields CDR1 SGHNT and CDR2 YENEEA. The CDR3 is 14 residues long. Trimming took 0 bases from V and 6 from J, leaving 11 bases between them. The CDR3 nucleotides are TGTGCCAGCAGCTTAGATCGGGCAGGGCCTGAAGCTTTCTTT. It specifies CASSLDRAGPEAFF.

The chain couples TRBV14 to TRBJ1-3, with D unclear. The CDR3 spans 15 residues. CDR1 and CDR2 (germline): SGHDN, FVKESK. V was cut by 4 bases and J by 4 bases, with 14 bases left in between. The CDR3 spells CASSPLDGRGNTIYF. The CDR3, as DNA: TGTGCCAGCAGCCCCTTGGACGGCCGGGGAAACACCATATATTTT.

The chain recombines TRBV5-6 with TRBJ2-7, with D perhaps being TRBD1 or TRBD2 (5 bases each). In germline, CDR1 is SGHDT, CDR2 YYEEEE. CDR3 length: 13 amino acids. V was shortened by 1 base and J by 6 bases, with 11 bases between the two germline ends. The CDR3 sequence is CASSLPWGSEQYF. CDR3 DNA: TGTGCCAGCAGCTTGCCTTGGGGGTCCGAGCAGTACTTC.

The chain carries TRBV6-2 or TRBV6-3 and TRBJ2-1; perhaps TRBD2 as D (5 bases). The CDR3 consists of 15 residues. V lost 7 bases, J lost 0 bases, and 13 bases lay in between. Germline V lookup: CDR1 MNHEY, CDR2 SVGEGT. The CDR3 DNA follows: TGTGCCAGCACCAGCCGAGGGAGCTCCTACAATGAGCAGTTCTTC. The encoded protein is CASTSRGSSYNEQFF.

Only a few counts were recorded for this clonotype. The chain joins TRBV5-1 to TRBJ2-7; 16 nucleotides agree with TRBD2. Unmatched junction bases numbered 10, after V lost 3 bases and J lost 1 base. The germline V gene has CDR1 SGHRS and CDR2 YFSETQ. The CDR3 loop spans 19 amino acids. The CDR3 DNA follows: TGCGCCAGCAGCTCCTTCGGGACTAGCGGGAGGGAAAAGTCCTACGAGCAGTACTTC. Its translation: CASSSFGTSGREKSYEQYF.

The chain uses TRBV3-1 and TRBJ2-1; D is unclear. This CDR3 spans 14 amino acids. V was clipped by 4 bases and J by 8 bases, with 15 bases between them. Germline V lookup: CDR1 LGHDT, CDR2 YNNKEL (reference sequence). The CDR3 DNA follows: TGTGCCAGCAGCCGACTGAACACTGGGGATGAGCAGTTCTTC. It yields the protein CASSRLNTGDEQFF.

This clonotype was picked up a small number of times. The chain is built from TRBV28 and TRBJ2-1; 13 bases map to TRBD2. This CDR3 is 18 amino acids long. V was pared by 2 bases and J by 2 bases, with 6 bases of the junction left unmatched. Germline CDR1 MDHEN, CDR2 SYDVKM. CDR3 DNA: TGTGCCAGCAGTTTAAGGCGACTAGCGGGAGGCCCCTACAATGAGCAGTTCTTC. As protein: CASSLRRLAGGPYNEQFF.

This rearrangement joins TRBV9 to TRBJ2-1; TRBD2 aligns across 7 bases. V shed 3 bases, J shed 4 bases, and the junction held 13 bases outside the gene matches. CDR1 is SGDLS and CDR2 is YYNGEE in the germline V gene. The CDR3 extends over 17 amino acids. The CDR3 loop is CASSESGCCGSYNEQFF. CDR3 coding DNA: TGTGCCAGCAGCGAGTCGGGGTGTTGCGGGAGTTACAATGAGCAGTTCTTC. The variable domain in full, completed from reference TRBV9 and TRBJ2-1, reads DSGVTQTPKHLITATGQRVTLRCSPRSGDLSVYWYQQSLDQGLQFLIQYYNGEERAKGNILERFSAQQFPDLHSELNLSSLELGDSALYFCASSESGCCGSYNEQFFGPGTRLTVL.

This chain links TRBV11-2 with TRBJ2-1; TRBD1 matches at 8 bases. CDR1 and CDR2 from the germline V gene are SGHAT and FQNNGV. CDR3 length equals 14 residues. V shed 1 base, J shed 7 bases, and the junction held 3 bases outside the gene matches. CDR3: CASSLGDRINEQFF. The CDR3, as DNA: TGTGCCAGCAGCTTAGGGGACAGGATTAATGAGCAGTTCTTC.

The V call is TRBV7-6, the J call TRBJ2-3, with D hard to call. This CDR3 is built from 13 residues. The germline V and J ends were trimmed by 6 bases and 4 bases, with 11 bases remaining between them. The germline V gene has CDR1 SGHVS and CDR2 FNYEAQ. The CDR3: CASSRIAADTQYF. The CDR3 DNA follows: TGTGCCAGCAGTAGAATAGCCGCAGATACGCAGTATTTT.

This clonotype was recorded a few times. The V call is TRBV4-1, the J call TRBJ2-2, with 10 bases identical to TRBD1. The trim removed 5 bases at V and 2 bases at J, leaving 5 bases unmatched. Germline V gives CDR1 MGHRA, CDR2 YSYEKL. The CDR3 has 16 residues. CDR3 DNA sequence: TGCGCCAGCAGCAAAGGGACAGGGGATAACACCGGGGAGCTGTTTTTT. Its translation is CASSKGTGDNTGELFF.

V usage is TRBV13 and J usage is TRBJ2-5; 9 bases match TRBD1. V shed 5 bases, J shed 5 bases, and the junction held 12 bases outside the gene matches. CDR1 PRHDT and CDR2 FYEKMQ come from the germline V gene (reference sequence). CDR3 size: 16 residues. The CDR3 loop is CASSPRTGAFMETQYF. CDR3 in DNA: TGTGCCAGCAGCCCCCGGACAGGGGCCTTCATGGAGACCCAGTACTTC. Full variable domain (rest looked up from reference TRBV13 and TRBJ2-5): AAGVIQSPRHLIKEKRETATLKCYPIPRHDTVYWYQQGPGQDPQFLISFYEKMQSDKGSIPDRFSAQQFSDYHSELNMSSLELGDSALYFCASSPRTGAFMETQYFGPGTRLLVL.

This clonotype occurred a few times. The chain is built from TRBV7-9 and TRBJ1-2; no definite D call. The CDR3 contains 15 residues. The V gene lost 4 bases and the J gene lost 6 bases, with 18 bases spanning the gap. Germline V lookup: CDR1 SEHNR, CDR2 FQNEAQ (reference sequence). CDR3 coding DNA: TGTGCCAGCAGCTCCCCGGGCTCGCCTGTGGATGGCTACACCTTC. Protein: CASSSPGSPVDGYTF. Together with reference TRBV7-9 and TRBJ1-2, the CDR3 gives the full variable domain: DTGVSQNPRHKITKRGQNVTFRCDPISEHNRLYWYRQTLGQGPEFLTYFQNEAQLEKSRLLSDRFSAERPKGSFSTLEIQRTEQGDSAMYLCASSSPGSPVDGYTFGSGTRLTVV.

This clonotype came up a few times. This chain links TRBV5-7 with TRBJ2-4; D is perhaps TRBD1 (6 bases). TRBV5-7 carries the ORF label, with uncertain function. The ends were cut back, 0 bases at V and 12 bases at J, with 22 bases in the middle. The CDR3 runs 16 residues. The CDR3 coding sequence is TGTGCCAGCAGCTTGGCTCGTAGGGGGACATGGAAGGATCAGTACTTC. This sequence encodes CASSLARRGTWKDQYF.

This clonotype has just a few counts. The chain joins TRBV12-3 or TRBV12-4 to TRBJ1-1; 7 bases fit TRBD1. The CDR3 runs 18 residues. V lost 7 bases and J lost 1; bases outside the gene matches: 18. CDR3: CASTRVNVQGWGNTEAFF. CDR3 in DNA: TGTGCCAGCACGCGGGTTAACGTACAGGGGTGGGGGAACACTGAAGCTTTCTTT.

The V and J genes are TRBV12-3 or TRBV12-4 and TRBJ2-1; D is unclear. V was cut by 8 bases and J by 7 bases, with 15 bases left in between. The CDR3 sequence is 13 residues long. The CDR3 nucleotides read TGTGCCAGCTCCCAGTCCCTTTGGAATGAGCAGTTCTTC. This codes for CASSQSLWNEQFF.

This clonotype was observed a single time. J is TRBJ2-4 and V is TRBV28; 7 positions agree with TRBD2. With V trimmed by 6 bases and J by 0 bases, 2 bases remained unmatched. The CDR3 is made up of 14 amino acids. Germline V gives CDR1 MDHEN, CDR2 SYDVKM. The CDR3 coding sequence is TGTGCCAGCAGGCTAGCGGTAGCCAAAAACATTCAGTACTTC. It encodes CASRLAVAKNIQYF.

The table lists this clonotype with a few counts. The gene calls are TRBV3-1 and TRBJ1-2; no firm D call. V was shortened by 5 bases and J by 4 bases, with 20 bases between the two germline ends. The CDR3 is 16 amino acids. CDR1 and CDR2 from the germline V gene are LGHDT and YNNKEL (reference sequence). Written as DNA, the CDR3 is TGTGCCAGCAGCAACTCCGCGAAAGGCAGCTTCTATGGCTACACCTTC. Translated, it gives CASSNSAKGSFYGYTF.

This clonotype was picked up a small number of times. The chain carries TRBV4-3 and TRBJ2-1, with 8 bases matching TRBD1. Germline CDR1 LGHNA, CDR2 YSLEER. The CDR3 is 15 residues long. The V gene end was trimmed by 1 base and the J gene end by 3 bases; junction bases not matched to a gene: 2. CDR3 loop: CASSQGQGFYNEQFF. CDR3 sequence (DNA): TGCGCCAGCAGCCAAGGACAGGGGTTCTACAATGAGCAGTTCTTC.